A single sample is the source of the 29 T cell receptor beta chains below, sequenced in a study of shared clonotypes between healthy human individuals. Sequencing used immunoSEQ multiplex PCR; TCRdb keeps in-frame clones, though not all of them. The sample holds 2 million to 3 million clones, around nine tenths seen once. The sample was naive CD4+ T cells sorted from blood. Specified subset: CD45RA+ positively selected. The receptors here all came from a man between 18 and 29 years old in good health.

The chain has TRBV5-4 and TRBJ2-7; 9 bases line up with TRBD1. V lost 3 bases and J lost 5; bases outside the gene matches: 6. The CDR3 totals 14 residues. CDR1 and CDR2 from the germline V gene are SGHNT and YYREEE (reference sequence). CDR3 in DNA: TGTGCCAGCAGCTCGACAGGGGGTAAGAACGAGCAGTACTTC. Protein: CASSSTGGKNEQYF. Combining the CDR3 with reference TRBV5-4 and TRBJ2-7 gives the whole variable domain ETGVTQSPTHLIKTRGQQVTLRCSSQSGHNTVSWYQQALGQGPQFIFQYYREEENGRGNFPPRFSGLQFPNYSSELNVNALELDDSALYLCASSSTGGKNEQYFGPGTRLTVT.

The sample holds a few counts of this clone. Other nucleotide sequences from this sample produce the same CDR3. The J gene is TRBJ2-2, the V gene TRBV7-2, with D possibly matching TRBD2 (6 bases). The V end lost 3 bases, the J end lost 1 base, and 6 bases lay between the germline ends. CDR3 length equals 14 residues. The germline gives CDR1 SGHTA, CDR2 FQGNSA. The CDR3 is CASSFSGNTGELFF. The DNA for the CDR3 is TGTGCCAGCAGCTTTAGCGGGAACACCGGGGAGCTGTTTTTT.

On this clone: Additional DNA sequences in this sample encode the identical CDR3. The rearrangement links TRBV29-1 to TRBJ1-5, with D perhaps matching TRBD1 (5 bases). Trimming took off 6 bases at V and 0 bases at J, with 6 bases between the two ends. The CDR3 contains 12 residues. The germline gives CDR1 SQVTM, CDR2 ANQGSEA. As DNA, the CDR3 is TGCAGCGTGGGGGGTAGCAATCAGCCCCAGCATTTT. This gives the protein CSVGGSNQPQHF. Full variable domain (missing parts from reference TRBV29-1 and TRBJ1-5): SAVISQKPSRDICQRGTSLTIQCQVDSQVTMMFWYRQQPGQSLTLIATANQGSEATYESGFVIDKFPISRPNLTFSTLTVSNMSPEDSSIYLCSVGGSNQPQHFGDGTRLSIL.

The chain joins TRBV30 to TRBJ2-2; D is perhaps TRBD2 (5 bases). V gave up 3 bases and J gave up 13 bases, with 12 bases separating them. Germline assignment: CDR1 GTSNPN and CDR2 SVGIG (reference sequence). The CDR3 length is 11 residues. DNA of the CDR3: TGTGCCTGGAGGGCGGAGGTAGGGCTGTTTTTT. This gives the protein CAWRAEVGLFF.

The CDR3 coding sequence is TGTGCCAGCAGCTTCCCAGGGGTATCTGGAAACACCATATATTTT. This sequence encodes CASSFPGVSGNTIYF. The chain combines TRBV5-6 with TRBJ1-3; TRBD1 is a possible D gene (6 bases). Germline V gives CDR1 SGHDT, CDR2 YYEEEE. CDR3 length equals 15 residues. Trimming removed 2 bases from V and 1 base from J, with 10 bases in between.

The chain is built from TRBV6-4 and TRBJ2-7; D is possibly TRBD1 (6 bases). Per the germline V gene, CDR1 is MRHNA and CDR2 is SNTAGT. CDR3 length: 14 amino acids. Trimming left V 3 bases short and J 2 bases short, with 11 bases between. CDR3 sequence reads: CASSETGNPYEQYF. As DNA, the CDR3 is TGTGCCAGCAGTGAGACAGGCAACCCCTACGAGCAGTACTTC.

The genes are TRBV27 and TRBJ2-3; 9 bases match TRBD1. Germline CDR1 and CDR2: MNHEY and SMNVEV (reference sequence). Trimming removed 5 bases from V and 5 bases from J; junction bases left unmatched: 11. The CDR3 is 16 residues long. The CDR3 DNA reads as TGTGCCAGCAGTACCAGCTCGGGACAGGGATTAGATACGCAGTATTTT. Its translation: CASSTSSGQGLDTQYF.

CDR3 loop: CASSLEGNAGANVLTF. CDR3 DNA sequence: TGTGCCAGCAGTCTCGAGGGGAATGCTGGGGCCAACGTCCTGACTTTC. The chain links TRBV2 to TRBJ2-6; TRBD1 or TRBD2 may be the D gene (5 bases each). V was clipped by 5 bases and J by 2 bases, with 13 bases between them. The CDR3 sequence is 16 residues long. Germline CDR1 SNHLY, CDR2 FYNNEI.

The genes are TRBV6-1 and TRBJ1-3; D gene ambiguous. V dropped 1 base and J dropped 2 bases, with 12 bases sitting between them. CDR1 is MNHNS, CDR2 SASEGT, per germline. The CDR3 is 16 amino acids. The CDR3, as DNA: TGTGCCAGCAGTGAAGACATTATGGGCGCTGGAAACACCATATATTTT. It yields the protein CASSEDIMGAGNTIYF.

The rearrangement uses TRBV19 and TRBJ2-1; D not certain. Trimming stripped 5 bases from V and 4 bases from J, with 12 bases between. The CDR3 totals 14 residues. The germline gives CDR1 LNHDA, CDR2 SQIVND (reference sequence). CDR3 region: CASSAFGQYNEQFF. CDR3 sequence (DNA): TGTGCCAGTAGTGCCTTCGGGCAATACAATGAGCAGTTCTTC.

The chain recombines TRBV5-1 with TRBJ1-6; maybe TRBD1 (5 bases). The CDR3 contains 16 residues. The germline gives CDR1 SGHRS, CDR2 YFSETQ. V was cut by 4 bases and J by 5 bases, with 16 bases left in between. The CDR3 DNA follows: TGCGCCAGCAGCCCCTCGACAGTGACTAATAATTCACCCCTCCACTTT. Its translation is CASSPSTVTNNSPLHF.

This clone showed up just a few times. The chain links TRBV18 to TRBJ1-1; no reliable D call. V was pared by 3 bases and J by 3 bases, with 11 bases between. CDR1 and CDR2 (germline): KGHSH, LQKENI. The CDR3 runs 14 residues. The CDR3 region has the DNA TGTGCCAGCTCACCTAGATCCGCGGACACTGAAGCTTTCTTT. This gives the protein CASSPRSADTEAFF.

The rearrangement links TRBV28 to TRBJ1-1; 9 bases are shared with TRBD1. The ends lost 3 bases at V and 4 bases at J; junction bases unmatched: 6. The CDR3 covers 15 residues. Germline CDR1 reads MDHEN; CDR2 reads SYDVKM. The DNA for the CDR3 is TGTGCCAGCAGTTTTACGGACAGGGGCGGCACTGAAGCTTTCTTT. This gives the protein CASSFTDRGGTEAFF.

J is TRBJ1-3 and V is TRBV9; 7 bases line up with TRBD1. This CDR3 has 15 amino acids. Germline V gives CDR1 SGDLS, CDR2 YYNGEE. With V trimmed by 5 bases and J by 4 bases, 9 bases remained unmatched. CDR3 sequence (DNA): TGTGCCAGCAGTCAAACAGGGGTGCGCGGAAACACCATATATTTT. As protein: CASSQTGVRGNTIYF.

V and J are TRBV5-4 and TRBJ1-6; no reliable D call. The V gene's germline CDR1 is SGHNT and CDR2 YYREEE (reference sequence). The CDR3 extends over 12 amino acids. Trimming left V 4 bases short and J 7 bases short, with 6 bases between. The CDR3 loop reads CASSRRNSPLHF. As DNA, the CDR3 is TGTGCCAGCAGCCGACGCAATTCACCCCTCCACTTT.

Comments on this clone: The sample holds other DNA sequences that translate to the same CDR3. V usage is TRBV2 and J usage is TRBJ2-5; 9 bases are shared with TRBD1. Germline V lookup: CDR1 SNHLY, CDR2 FYNNEI. The CDR3 runs 14 residues. V gave up 4 bases and J gave up 5 bases; unmatched junction bases: 5. CDR3 bases: TGTGCCAGCAGTGGGGGGACAGGGAGGGAGACCCAGTACTTC. Translation: CASSGGTGRETQYF.

This clone was seen a few times. The rearrangement uses TRBV10-3 and TRBJ1-5; D is undetermined. Looked up from germline, CDR1 is ENHRY and CDR2 is SYGVKD. CDR3 size: 14 residues. Trimming stripped 3 bases from V and 0 bases from J, with 6 bases between. CDR3 loop: CAISDQNSNQPQHF. The CDR3 nucleotides read TGTGCCATCAGTGATCAGAATAGCAATCAGCCCCAGCATTTT.

This rearrangement joins TRBV9 to TRBJ2-3; 11 bases align to TRBD2. The CDR3 is 17 residues long. Trimming took 2 bases from V and 2 from J; bases not matched to a gene: 7. Germline V gives CDR1 SGDLS, CDR2 YYNGEE. CDR3 amino acids: CASSVGASGGSTDTQYF. The CDR3 DNA is TGTGCCAGCAGCGTTGGGGCTAGCGGGGGGTCCACAGATACGCAGTATTTT. Drawing the rest from reference TRBV9 and TRBJ2-3, the complete variable domain is DSGVTQTPKHLITATGQRVTLRCSPRSGDLSVYWYQQSLDQGLQFLIQYYNGEERAKGNILERFSAQQFPDLHSELNLSSLELGDSALYFCASSVGASGGSTDTQYFGPGTRLTVL.

This chain connects TRBV28 to TRBJ1-2, with D perhaps matching TRBD1 (6 bases). Trimming removed 10 bases at V and 5 bases at J, with 26 bases between. This CDR3 contains 16 residues. In germline, CDR1 is MDHEN, CDR2 SYDVKM. The CDR3 sequence is CAIEPERTAPGYGYTF. CDR3 nucleotide sequence: TGTGCCATCGAGCCGGAACGGACAGCACCGGGGTATGGCTACACCTTC.

The chain couples TRBV4-3 to TRBJ2-6; D remains ambiguous. Trimming took off 1 base at V and 1 base at J, with 5 bases between the two ends. This CDR3 is 15 amino acids long. Germline CDR1 and CDR2: LGHNA and YSLEER. The CDR3 reads CASSQVWSGANVLTF. CDR3 DNA sequence: TGCGCCAGCAGCCAAGTCTGGTCTGGGGCCAACGTCCTGACTTTC.

The V call is TRBV19, the J call TRBJ1-2, with TRBD1 matching over 7 bases. Losses at the gene ends were 9 bases for V and 6 bases for J; bases not matched to a gene: 19. The CDR3 has 16 residues. Germline V gene sequence: CDR1 LNHDA, CDR2 SQIVND (reference sequence). CDR3 bases: TGTGCCAGCCACCATAACCGGCCGACAGGGACGAATGGCTACACCTTC. This codes for CASHHNRPTGTNGYTF.

This clone appeared once. The chain links TRBV30 to TRBJ2-7, with TRBD1 identical over 7 bases. Germline lookup yields CDR1 GTSNPN and CDR2 SVGIG (reference sequence). This CDR3 is 13 amino acids long. V shed 5 bases and J 5 bases; nucleotides not matched to a gene: 9. CDR3 coding DNA: TGTGCCTGGGACAGGGCCGCCGGCCACGAGCAGTACTTC. Amino acids: CAWDRAAGHEQYF.

This clone was detected once. The rearrangement uses TRBV5-6 and TRBJ1-3; D ambiguous. There are 15 residues in the CDR3. Germline values: CDR1 SGHDT, CDR2 YYEEEE. The V end was cut by 3 bases, the J end by 7 bases, with 17 bases between. The CDR3 is CASSSGAGLRNTIYF. In DNA, the CDR3 is TGTGCCAGCAGCTCCGGAGCAGGCCTTAGGAACACCATATATTTT.

This chain joins TRBV2 and TRBJ1-4, with 7 bases matching TRBD1. Unmatched junction bases numbered 3, after V lost 1 base and J lost 7 bases. Germline-derived CDR1 and CDR2 are SNHLY and FYNNEI. The length of the CDR3 is 14 residues. CDR3 residues: CASSEEGAGEKLFF. The CDR3 DNA reads TGTGCCAGCAGTGAAGAGGGGGCCGGTGAAAAACTGTTTTTT.

The J gene is TRBJ1-5, the V gene TRBV19; TRBD1 agrees at 8 bases. This CDR3 is 16 amino acids long. Per germline, CDR1 LNHDA and CDR2 SQIVND (reference sequence). Trimming cost V 6 bases and J 6 bases; bases outside gene matches: 13. The chain's CDR3 is CASSDLGQGAGQPQHF. In DNA, the CDR3 is TGTGCCAGTAGCGACCTCGGACAGGGAGCGGGTCAGCCCCAGCATTTT.

As to this clone: Within the sample, other DNA sequences also encode this same CDR3. The rearrangement uses TRBV30 and TRBJ2-7, with D perhaps TRBD1 (6 bases). Germline V gene sequence: CDR1 GTSNPN, CDR2 SVGIG (reference sequence). The CDR3 spans 12 residues. The V end lost 1 base, the J end lost 4 bases, and 8 bases lay between the germline ends. CDR3 protein: CAWSGRGYEQYF. The DNA for the CDR3 is TGTGCCTGGAGTGGAAGGGGGTACGAGCAGTACTTC.

The gene calls are TRBV10-3 and TRBJ2-4; D could derive from TRBD1 or TRBD2 (6 bases each). The CDR3 covers 14 residues. V dropped 8 bases and J dropped 6 bases, with 17 bases sitting between them. Germline assignment: CDR1 ENHRY and CDR2 SYGVKD. The CDR3, as DNA: TGTGCCATCGCGGGGTCGGGGGCAATAAACATTCAGTACTTC. Translating gives CAIAGSGAINIQYF.

The chain recombines TRBV19 with TRBJ1-5, with TRBD1 identical over 10 bases. The V gene's germline CDR1 is LNHDA and CDR2 SQIVND (reference sequence). This CDR3 has 14 residues. Trimming removed 7 bases from V and 7 bases from J; junction bases left unmatched: 7. CDR3 residues: CASKSDRGKQPQHF. CDR3 in DNA: TGTGCCAGTAAATCGGACAGGGGGAAACAGCCCCAGCATTTT. Full variable domain (rest looked up from reference TRBV19 and TRBJ1-5): DGGITQSPKYLFRKEGQNVTLSCEQNLNHDAMYWYRQDPGQGLRLIYYSQIVNDFQKGDIAEGYSVSREKKESFPLTVTSAQKNPTAFYLCASKSDRGKQPQHFGDGTRLSIL.

The chain couples TRBV5-1 to TRBJ2-5, with a tentative D call TRBD1 (6 bases). The CDR3 consists of 13 residues. The germline V gene encodes CDR1 SGHRS and CDR2 YFSETQ. The ends were cut back, 4 bases at V and 4 bases at J, with 11 bases in the middle. CDR3 DNA sequence: TGCGCCAGCAGCCAACAGGGTTCAGAGACCCAGTACTTC. This translates into CASSQQGSETQYF.